The 32 T cell receptor beta chains in this list originate from one sample, sequenced in a study of blood T cell repertoires in COVID-19. The data were produced by immunoSEQ multiplex PCR, yet TCRdb's version contains in-frame clones alone and is incomplete. Here the sample spans 200,000 to 250,000 clones, around nine tenths being singletons. Sequenced input: PBMCs or T cells enriched from blood (not recorded which). Receptor source: a woman aged 45-60 years who had recovered from COVID-19.

The chain recombines TRBV10-3 with TRBJ2-1, with 7 bases that match TRBD1. V shed 6 bases, J shed 9 bases, and the junction held 5 bases outside the gene matches. The CDR3 has 12 residues. Per the germline V gene, CDR1 is ENHRY and CDR2 is SYGVKD. CDR3 sequence reads: CAISDRVTEQFF. In DNA form, the CDR3 reads TGTGCCATCAGCGACAGGGTCACTGAGCAGTTCTTC.

This clone was picked up a small number of times. The chain couples TRBV2 to TRBJ1-5; TRBD1 matches 7 bases. The CDR3 loop spans 14 amino acids. Trimming removed 6 bases from V and 6 bases from J; junction bases left unmatched: 8. Germline V gene lookup returns CDR1 SNHLY and CDR2 FYNNEI. CDR3 residues: CASSADRVAQPQHF. The CDR3 DNA sequence: TGTGCCAGCAGCGCCGACAGGGTAGCTCAGCCCCAGCATTTT.

This chain uses TRBV11-2 with TRBJ2-3; perhaps TRBD2 as D (5 bases). CDR1 and CDR2 from the germline V gene are SGHAT and FQNNGV. Trimming took 5 bases from V and 2 from J, leaving 20 bases between them. The CDR3 spans 17 residues. CDR3 in DNA: TGTGCCAGCAGCCGGAAGGTTTGGGCTCGGGACACAGATACGCAGTATTTT. It yields the protein CASSRKVWARDTDTQYF.

The chain couples TRBV7-8 to TRBJ2-1; 7 bases fit TRBD1. The germline CDR1 and CDR2 sequences are SGHVS and FQNEAQ. CDR3 size: 15 residues. V trimming: 1 base; J trimming: 3 bases; junction bases outside the gene matches: 3. CDR3 sequence: CASSLDGTVYNEQFF. The CDR3 nucleotides read TGTGCCAGCAGCTTAGACGGGACAGTCTACAATGAGCAGTTCTTC.

About this clone: This specimen includes other DNA sequences encoding the same CDR3. The V call is TRBV5-1, the J call TRBJ2-1; D remains unclear. Trimming left V 2 bases short and J 7 bases short, with 4 bases between. In germline, CDR1 is SGHRS, CDR2 YFSETQ. The CDR3 loop spans 11 amino acids. CDR3 nucleotides: TGCGCCAGCAGCTTCGGGAATGAGCAGTTCTTC. Protein sequence: CASSFGNEQFF.

V and J are TRBV5-1 and TRBJ2-7; 10 bases match TRBD1. CDR1 and CDR2 from the germline V gene are SGHRS and YFSETQ. The CDR3 has 14 amino acids. The V segment lost 5 bases and the J segment 5 bases; nucleotides outside the gene matches: 7. CDR3 amino acids: CASRSGDRGHEQYF. The CDR3 DNA follows: TGCGCCAGCAGGTCTGGGGACAGGGGCCACGAGCAGTACTTC.

The gene calls are TRBV5-4 and TRBJ1-2; D call uncertain. The CDR3 is 15 amino acids. Germline V gene lookup returns CDR1 SGHNT and CDR2 YYREEE (reference sequence). V gave up 4 bases and J gave up 6 bases, with 19 bases separating them. The CDR3 nucleotides read TGTGCCAGCAGCCAGCCCCCAATGGGCGTCAATGGCTACACCTTC. This sequence encodes CASSQPPMGVNGYTF.

The V and J genes are TRBV28 and TRBJ1-5; 8 bases match TRBD1. With 0 bases clipped from V and 4 bases from J, the junction kept 8 bases outside the gene matches. The CDR3 covers 17 residues. From germline, CDR1 is MDHEN and CDR2 SYDVKM. CDR3 amino acids: CASSLWRGTGGNQPQHF. The CDR3 DNA reads TGTGCCAGCAGTTTATGGCGGGGGACAGGCGGGAATCAGCCCCAGCATTTT.

Written as DNA, the CDR3 is TGTGCCAGCTCACAGTCTAGCCACAATGAGCAGTTCTTC. The encoded protein is CASSQSSHNEQFF. The chain couples TRBV18 to TRBJ2-1; D might be TRBD2 (5 bases). This CDR3 spans 13 amino acids. Per germline, CDR1 KGHSH and CDR2 LQKENI. With 4 bases removed from V and 5 bases from J, the gap between germline ends came to 9 bases.

A word on this clone: At the DNA level, this CDR3 is encoded by other sequences in the same sample as well. This chain connects TRBV27 to TRBJ1-6; 9 nucleotides align to TRBD1. Looked up from germline, CDR1 is MNHEY and CDR2 is SMNVEV (reference sequence). The trim removed 2 bases at V and 10 bases at J, leaving 3 bases unmatched. The length of the CDR3 is 14 residues. The CDR3 protein is CASSLGQGWSPLHF. DNA for the CDR3: TGTGCCAGCAGTTTAGGACAGGGGTGGTCACCCCTCCACTTT.

DNA for the CDR3: TGTGCCACCAGCGGAGGAGTCCCGGGGGGAGTTCACAACGAGCAGTACTTC. Amino acid sequence: CATSGGVPGGVHNEQYF. V is TRBV15 and J is TRBJ2-7, with 7 bases lining up with TRBD2. CDR3 length: 17 amino acids. Germline V gene sequence: CDR1 LNHNV, CDR2 YYDKDF (reference sequence). After removal of 5 bases from V and 5 bases from J, the junction contained 18 bases not matched to a gene.

This chain uses TRBV28 with TRBJ1-5, with D possibly being TRBD1 (5 bases). The CDR3 has 15 residues. CDR1 is MDHEN and CDR2 is SYDVKM in the germline V gene. The germline V and J ends were trimmed by 6 bases and 0 bases, with 12 bases remaining between them. CDR3 DNA: TGTGCCAGCAGGTACTCCGGGGGTAGCAATCAGCCCCAGCATTTT. Its protein product is CASRYSGGSNQPQHF.

The J gene is TRBJ2-2, the V gene TRBV11-2; 7 bases align to TRBD1. This CDR3 region has 16 residues. The V and J ends lost 1 base and 7 bases, in that order; junction bases with no gene match: 9. Looked up from germline, CDR1 is SGHAT and CDR2 is FQNNGV. CDR3 sequence reads: CASSLGAKGAGGELFF. CDR3 nucleotide sequence: TGTGCCAGCAGCTTAGGCGCGAAGGGGGCGGGCGGGGAGCTGTTTTTT.

The chain has TRBV19 and TRBJ2-4; TRBD1 agrees at 7 bases. CDR1 LNHDA and CDR2 SQIVND come from the germline V gene (reference sequence). V lost 6 bases, J lost 0 bases, and 11 bases stayed unmatched. This CDR3 comprises 17 residues. CDR3 sequence (DNA): TGTGCCAGTAGGACATGGGACAGTTACTTAGCCAAAAACATTCAGTACTTC. Amino acids: CASRTWDSYLAKNIQYF.

The chain couples TRBV2 to TRBJ2-1, with D maybe TRBD1 (6 bases). In germline, CDR1 is SNHLY, CDR2 FYNNEI. This CDR3 spans 14 amino acids. Trimming cost V 7 bases and J 6 bases, with 16 bases left between them. CDR3: CASMRGMLSNEQFF. As DNA, the CDR3 is TGTGCCAGCATGAGGGGGATGTTAAGCAATGAGCAGTTCTTC.

The V gene is TRBV6-1, the J gene TRBJ1-4; perhaps TRBD1 as D (6 bases). The germline CDR1 and CDR2 sequences are MNHNS and SASEGT. The V end lost 3 bases, the J end lost 8 bases, and 10 bases lay between the germline ends. The CDR3 runs to 13 residues. The CDR3 protein is CASSEEGGEKLFF. CDR3 coding DNA: TGTGCCAGCAGTGAGGAGGGGGGGGAAAAACTGTTTTTT.

The rearrangement links TRBV20-1 to TRBJ2-1, with D uncertain. CDR1 and CDR2 (germline): DFQATT, SNEGSKA (reference sequence). V was clipped by 6 bases and J by 8 bases, with 11 bases between them. The CDR3 totals 11 residues. The CDR3 DNA sequence: TGCAGTGCCCCCAACATCTATGAGCAGTTCTTC. Translation gives CSAPNIYEQFF.

In this sample, this clone turned up a few times. The J gene is TRBJ1-6, the V gene TRBV9; D unclear. This CDR3 has 14 amino acids. V was shortened by 1 base and J by 5 bases, with 7 bases between the two germline ends. CDR1 is SGDLS, CDR2 YYNGEE, per germline. CDR3 residues: CASSVSNHNSPLHF. In nucleotides, the CDR3 is TGTGCCAGCAGCGTATCTAATCATAATTCACCCCTCCACTTT.

The V and J genes are TRBV20-1 and TRBJ2-7; D gene ambiguous. The CDR3 runs 11 residues. Trimming took off 2 bases at V and 7 bases at J, with 9 bases between the two ends. Per the germline V gene, CDR1 is DFQATT and CDR2 is SNEGSKA (reference sequence). The CDR3 loop reads CSARPEREQYF. DNA for the CDR3: TGCAGTGCTAGACCAGAACGAGAGCAGTACTTC.

This clone was counted ten times or more. The CDR3 loop is CSAKTSLMGYTF. In DNA form, the CDR3 reads TGCAGCGCCAAGACATCCCTGATGGGCTACACCTTC. This chain uses TRBV29-1 with TRBJ1-2, with D hard to call. Germline-derived CDR1 and CDR2 are SQVTM and ANQGSEA. Trimming left V 7 bases short and J 8 bases short, with 17 bases between. The CDR3 totals 12 residues.

The chain uses TRBV10-3 and TRBJ2-3; 7 bases are a match to TRBD2. The V and J ends lost 8 bases and 3 bases, in that order; junction bases with no gene match: 11. The germline gives CDR1 ENHRY, CDR2 SYGVKD. The CDR3 totals 15 residues. In DNA, the CDR3 is TGTGCCATCGCCCGGGTGATGCGGGAGACAGATACGCAGTATTTT. This translates into CAIARVMRETDTQYF.

The chain employs TRBV19 and TRBJ2-1; D unresolved. Germline V gene sequence: CDR1 LNHDA, CDR2 SQIVND (reference sequence). The CDR3 loop spans 15 amino acids. Trimming cost V 4 bases and J 10 bases, with 20 bases left between them. Written as DNA, the CDR3 is TGTGCCAGTAGTAAGGTTGGCGGATCCAAGGTAGAGCAGTTCTTC. It specifies CASSKVGGSKVEQFF.

The V gene is TRBV7-6, the J gene TRBJ2-2; 7 bases fit TRBD2. The germline V gene encodes CDR1 SGHVS and CDR2 FNYEAQ. The junction had 6 bases not matched to a gene; V was cut back by 1 base and J by 7 bases. The CDR3 is 15 amino acids. In DNA form, the CDR3 reads TGTGCCAGCAGCTTAGGAGCGGGATTAGGCGGGGAGCTGTTTTTT. Its protein product is CASSLGAGLGGELFF.

CDR3 sequence: CASTLSGSYNEQFF. CDR3 nucleotide sequence: TGCGCCAGCACCCTCTCGGGCTCCTACAATGAGCAGTTCTTC. The genes are TRBV5-1 and TRBJ2-1; D is unclear. V was pared by 6 bases and J by 0 bases, with 10 bases between. The V gene's germline CDR1 is SGHRS and CDR2 YFSETQ. CDR3 size: 14 residues. Filled out from reference TRBV5-1 and TRBJ2-1, the complete variable domain reads KAGVTQTPRYLIKTRGQQVTLSCSPISGHRSVSWYQQTPGQGLQFLFEYFSETQRNKGNFPGRFSGRQFSNSRSEMNVSTLELGDSALYLCASTLSGSYNEQFFGPGTRLTVL.

CDR3 sequence reads: CASSETGTVGYTF. CDR3 sequence (DNA): TGTGCCAGCAGTGAGACGGGTACGGTTGGCTACACCTTC. The rearrangement uses TRBV6-4 and TRBJ1-2, with D unclear. The germline V gene has CDR1 MRHNA and CDR2 SNTAGT. V lost 3 bases, J lost 7 bases, and 12 bases lay in between. The CDR3 has 13 amino acids.

V is TRBV4-2 and J is TRBJ1-1; TRBD1 might be the D (6 bases). The CDR3 has 14 amino acids. The ends were cut back, 4 bases at V and 0 bases at J, with 9 bases in the middle. Germline V CDR1 and CDR2: LGHNA, YNFKEQ. The CDR3 spells CASSRGQLNTEAFF. The CDR3 DNA reads TGTGCCAGCAGCCGAGGACAGCTGAACACTGAAGCTTTCTTT.

V usage is TRBV6-7 and J usage is TRBJ1-3; possible D gene TRBD1, 5 bases. TRBV6-7 is known as an ORF, though its function is uncertain. Trimming cost V 9 bases and J 0 bases, with 21 bases left between them. This CDR3 comprises 17 residues. CDR3 sequence: CARTQRAGRFSGNTIYF. The CDR3 bases are TGTGCCAGAACACAAAGGGCGGGGCGCTTCTCTGGAAACACCATATATTTT.

The chain carries TRBV28 and TRBJ2-2; no clear D gene. The CDR3 contains 13 residues. The germline V and J ends were trimmed by 7 bases and 1 base, with 7 bases remaining between them. Per the germline V gene, CDR1 is MDHEN and CDR2 is SYDVKM. For the CDR3, the DNA is TGTGCCAGCAACATACAGAACACCGGGGAGCTGTTTTTT. Amino acid sequence: CASNIQNTGELFF.

This chain joins TRBV4-1 and TRBJ2-5; 13 nucleotides match TRBD2. The germline V gene has CDR1 MGHRA and CDR2 YSYEKL. The CDR3 is 16 residues long. Trimming took 2 bases from V and 5 from J; bases not matched to a gene: 5. DNA for the CDR3: TGCGCCAGCAGCCAACTAGGGACTAGCGGGAAGGAGACCCAGTACTTC. Protein product: CASSQLGTSGKETQYF.

The chain recombines TRBV19 with TRBJ1-2, with TRBD1 as a possible D gene (5 bases). Germline V lookup: CDR1 LNHDA, CDR2 SQIVND (reference sequence). The CDR3 is made up of 15 amino acids. Trimming took off 5 bases at V and 1 base at J, with 14 bases between the two ends. CDR3 protein: CASSSPLDNNYGYTF. DNA of the CDR3: TGTGCCAGTAGTTCGCCATTGGACAATAACTATGGCTACACCTTC.

This clone has a single count. This sequence joins TRBV19 and TRBJ1-1; D possibly corresponds to TRBD1 (6 bases). Between the trimmed V and J ends, which lost 1 base and 1 base, there was a span of 7 bases. Germline loops: CDR1 LNHDA, CDR2 SQIVND (reference sequence). The CDR3 loop spans 14 amino acids. CDR3 nucleotide sequence: TGTGCCAGTAGTATAGGGACAGCGAACACTGAAGCTTTCTTT. This translates into CASSIGTANTEAFF.

The chain combines TRBV7-8 with TRBJ2-2, with a possible D match to TRBD2 (5 bases). The CDR3 has 13 amino acids. V was shortened by 4 bases and J by 6 bases, with 9 bases between the two germline ends. Germline CDR1 and CDR2: SGHVS and FQNEAQ. The CDR3 DNA reads as TGTGCCAGCAGCTCGAGGGAAGCCGGGGAGCTGTTTTTT. This translates into CASSSREAGELFF.